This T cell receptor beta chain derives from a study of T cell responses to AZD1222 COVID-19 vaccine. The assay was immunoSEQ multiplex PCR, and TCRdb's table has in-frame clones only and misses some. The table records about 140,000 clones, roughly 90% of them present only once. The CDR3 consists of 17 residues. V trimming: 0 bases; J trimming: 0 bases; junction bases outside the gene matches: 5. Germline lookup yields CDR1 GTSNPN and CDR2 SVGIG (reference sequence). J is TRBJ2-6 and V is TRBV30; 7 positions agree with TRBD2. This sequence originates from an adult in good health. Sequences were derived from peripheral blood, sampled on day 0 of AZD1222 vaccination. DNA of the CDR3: TGTGCCTGGAGTGTTTCTAGCGGATTCTCTGGGGCCAACGTCCTGACTTTC. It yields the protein CAWSVSSGFSGANVLTF.